A selection of T cell receptor beta chains follows, all from one sample in a study of T cell responses to AZD1222 COVID-19 vaccine. The assay was immunoSEQ multiplex PCR, and TCRdb's table has in-frame clones only and misses some. This sample has tens of thousands of clones, with 75% to 90% found just once. Source: peripheral blood, taken on day 0 of AZD1222 vaccination. Receptors were obtained from an adult in good health. The CDR3 runs from the conserved cysteine through the conserved F or W. A D gene is named only where the DNA matches it firmly. Only some rows state a clone size, as once, few, many or a class for expanded clones.

14,-,TRBD1,TRBV5-1,TRBJ2-1,CASSLGGRGNEQFF,TGCGCCAGCAGCTTGGGTGGCAGGGGGAATGAGCAGTTCTTC
12,-,-,TRBV7-9,TRBJ2-1,CASSFTGNEQFF,TGTGCCAGCAGCTTTACAGGCAATGAGCAGTTCTTC
14,-,-,TRBV7-3,TRBJ2-3,CASSLGTSTDTQYF,TGTGCCAGCAGCTTGGGGACTAGCACAGATACGCAGTATTTT
17,-,TRBD1,TRBV7-9,TRBJ1-2,CASSLDGDSGKGYGYTF,TGTGCCAGCAGCTTAGACGGGGACAGCGGGAAGGGCTATGGCTACACCTTC
13,-,TRBD2,TRBV3-1/TRBV3-2,TRBJ2-7,CASSPGLAGEQYF,TGTGCCAGCAGCCCTGGACTAGCGGGCGAGCAGTACTTC
13,-,-,TRBV27,TRBJ1-4,CASSRRAGEKLFF,TGTGCCAGCAGCCGCAGGGCGGGTGAAAAACTGTTTTTT
13,-,-,TRBV6-1,TRBJ1-2,CASSETANYGYTF,TGTGCCAGCAGTGAAACAGCTAACTATGGCTACACCTTC
14,few,TRBD2,TRBV28,TRBJ2-7,CASSSPGRAYEQYF,TGTGCCAGCAGCTCACCGGGGAGGGCCTACGAGCAGTACTTC
15,-,-,TRBV2,TRBJ1-2,CASSEVLSGGYGYTF,TGTGCCAGCAGTGAAGTCCTCTCGGGAGGTTACGGCTACACCTTC
18,-,TRBD2,TRBV11-3,TRBJ2-2,CASSIGTSGSMDTGELFF,TGTGCCAGCAGCATAGGGACTAGCGGGAGCATGGACACCGGGGAGCTGTTTTTT
12,once,-,TRBV9,TRBJ2-7,CASSAGPYEQYF,TGTGCCAGCAGCGCAGGTCCCTACGAGCAGTACTTC
13,-,-,TRBV19,TRBJ1-4,CASRLRGGEKLFF,TGTGCCAGTAGATTGAGGGGTGGTGAAAAACTGTTTTTT
19,-,TRBD2,TRBV9,TRBJ2-3,CASSPLVGLATTSTDTQYF,TGTGCCAGCAGCCCCCTGGTGGGACTAGCGACAACTAGCACAGATACGCAGTATTTT
13,-,-,TRBV19,TRBJ1-2,CASSKPENYGYTF,TGTGCCAGTAGTAAGCCAGAAAACTATGGCTACACCTTC
12,-,-,TRBV30,TRBJ2-7,CAWNFGAYEQYF,TGTGCCTGGAACTTCGGTGCCTACGAGCAGTACTTC
14,-,-,TRBV20-1,TRBJ2-5,CSASRTVNQETQYF,TGCAGTGCTAGTAGGACAGTAAACCAAGAGACCCAGTACTTC
18,-,-,TRBV7-9,TRBJ1-1,CASSGNYRAGGKNTEAFF,TGTGCCAGCAGCGGCAACTACAGGGCGGGTGGCAAGAACACTGAAGCTTTCTTT
13,-,-,TRBV2,TRBJ2-7,CASSEWGDYEQYF,TGTGCCAGCAGTGAATGGGGGGACTACGAGCAGTACTTC
15,-,TRBD2,TRBV9,TRBJ2-1,CASSAGTSGLNEQFF,TGTGCCAGCAGCGCCGGGACTAGCGGACTCAATGAGCAGTTCTTC
11,-,-,TRBV27,TRBJ1-1,CASSEGAEAFF,TGTGCCAGCAGTGAGGGGGCTGAAGCTTTCTTT
15,-,-,TRBV4-2,TRBJ1-4,CASSQARGGNEKLFF,TGTGCCAGCAGCCAAGCCAGGGGTGGGAATGAAAAACTGTTTTTT
17,-,-,TRBV5-4,TRBJ2-3,CASSLDLHRGSTDTQYF,TGTGCCAGCAGCTTGGATCTCCATCGGGGGAGCACAGATACGCAGTATTTT
13,-,-,TRBV9,TRBJ1-4,CASSDRDTGKLFF,TGTGCCAGCAGCGATAGGGACACAGGAAAACTGTTTTTT
14,-,-,TRBV6-1,TRBJ1-5,CASSDDYSNQPQHF,TGTGCCAGCAGTGATGACTATAGCAATCAGCCCCAGCATTTT
14,-,-,TRBV28,TRBJ1-2,CASSTIVGGYGYTF,TGTGCCAGCAGTACCATAGTTGGGGGCTATGGCTACACCTTC
19,-,TRBD2,TRBV27,TRBJ2-2,CASSGTSGSSPINTGELFF,TGTGCCAGCAGCGGGACTAGCGGGAGCAGTCCAATAAACACCGGGGAGCTGTTTTTT
14,-,-,TRBV27,TRBJ1-4,CASSPTGFGEKLFF,TGTGCCAGCAGTCCAACAGGGTTTGGTGAAAAACTGTTTTTT
15,-,-,TRBV2,TRBJ2-3,CASSESRTYTDTQYF,TGTGCCAGCAGTGAGTCCCGCACCTACACAGATACGCAGTATTTT
15,once,TRBD2,TRBV9,TRBJ2-2,CASRRAGGETGELFF,TGTGCCAGCAGACGTGCGGGGGGCGAGACCGGGGAGCTGTTTTTT
12,-,-,TRBV11-1,TRBJ2-3,CASGYSTDTQYF,TGTGCCAGCGGATATAGCACAGATACGCAGTATTTT
11,-,-,TRBV6-2/TRBV6-3,TRBJ2-1,CASSYFNEQFF,TGTGCCAGCAGTTATTTCAATGAGCAGTTCTTC
15,few,TRBD2,TRBV5-1,TRBJ2-7,CASSYSGSFSYEQYF,TGCGCCAGCAGCTACAGCGGGAGCTTCTCCTACGAGCAGTACTTC
19,-,TRBD2,TRBV6-2/TRBV6-3,TRBJ2-1,CASSFSGSGGLHGYNEQFF,TGTGCCAGCAGTTTTAGCGGGAGTGGGGGCTTACATGGGTACAATGAGCAGTTCTTC
14,-,-,TRBV27,TRBJ1-6,CASSLAEDNSPLHF,TGTGCCAGCAGTTTGGCAGAAGATAATTCACCCCTCCACTTT
15,-,TRBD2,TRBV11-2,TRBJ2-5,CASRRAGEGQETQYF,TGTGCCAGCAGGCGTGCTGGGGAGGGACAAGAGACCCAGTACTTC
14,-,-,TRBV3-1/TRBV3-2,TRBJ2-3,CASSDGRGTDTQYF,TGTGCCAGCAGTGATGGCCGGGGCACAGATACGCAGTATTTT
10,-,-,TRBV20-1,TRBJ2-7,CSAGSLEQYF,TGCAGTGCTGGCAGCCTCGAGCAGTACTTC
12,-,-,TRBV28,TRBJ2-1,CASRLSRNEQFF,TGTGCCAGCAGGTTATCTCGCAATGAGCAGTTCTTC
12,-,-,TRBV27,TRBJ1-2,CASGNRNYGYTF,TGTGCCAGCGGAAATAGGAACTATGGCTACACCTTC
11,-,-,TRBV10-2,TRBJ2-7,CASREEGPYYF,TGCGCCAGCCGAGAGGAAGGTCCCTACTACTTC
11,once,-,TRBV15,TRBJ2-1,CATSKLEEQFF,TGTGCCACCAGCAAGTTAGAAGAGCAGTTCTTC
15,-,TRBD1,TRBV4-1,TRBJ1-4,CASSQGGDRAEKLFF,TGCGCCAGCAGCCAAGGGGGAGACAGGGCCGAAAAACTGTTTTTT
16,-,TRBD2,TRBV6-5,TRBJ2-1,CASSSTVAGANNEQFF,TGTGCCAGCAGTTCCACCGTAGCGGGGGCGAACAATGAGCAGTTCTTC